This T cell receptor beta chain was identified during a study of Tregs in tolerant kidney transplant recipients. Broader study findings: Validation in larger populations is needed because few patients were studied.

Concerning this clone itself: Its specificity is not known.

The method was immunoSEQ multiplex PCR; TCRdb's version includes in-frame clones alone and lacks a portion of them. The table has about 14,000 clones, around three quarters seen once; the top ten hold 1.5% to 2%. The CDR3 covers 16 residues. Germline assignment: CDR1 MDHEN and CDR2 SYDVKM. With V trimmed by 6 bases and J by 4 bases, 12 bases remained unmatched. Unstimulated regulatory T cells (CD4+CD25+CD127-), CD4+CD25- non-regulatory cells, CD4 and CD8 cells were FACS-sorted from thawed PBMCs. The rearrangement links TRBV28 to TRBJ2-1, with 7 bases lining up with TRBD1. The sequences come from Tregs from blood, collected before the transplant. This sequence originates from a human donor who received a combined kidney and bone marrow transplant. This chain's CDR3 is CASRLLTGPGYNEQFF. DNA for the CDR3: TGTGCCAGCAGACTCCTGACAGGGCCGGGTTACAATGAGCAGTTCTTC. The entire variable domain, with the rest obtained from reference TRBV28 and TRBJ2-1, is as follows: DVKVTQSSRYLVKRTGEKVFLECVQDMDHENMFWYRQDPGLGLRLIYFSYDVKMKEKGDIPEGYSVSREKKERFSLILESASTNQTSMYLCASRLLTGPGYNEQFFGPGTRLTVL.